Included here is one TCR beta chain sequence, with context. Only in-frame clones appear in the TCRdb table, and some are missing; sequencing was by immunoSEQ multiplex PCR. The repertoire consists of about 200,000 clones, with 89% occurring once and the leading ten covering approximately 8%. This entry belongs to a study of blood T cell repertoires in COVID-19. V lost 6 bases, J lost 10 bases, and 7 bases stayed unmatched. The CDR3 spans 14 residues. In germline, CDR1 is MNHEY, CDR2 SMNVEV (reference sequence). The receptor was isolated from a woman aged 18-30 years who had recovered from COVID-19. The chain carries TRBV27 and TRBJ1-6; TRBD1 agrees at 9 bases. The material sequenced was PBMCs or T cells enriched from blood (not recorded which). The CDR3 region is CASSPRDRESPLHF. Written as DNA, the CDR3 is TGTGCCAGCAGCCCCCGGGACAGGGAATCACCCCTCCACTTT.